The 7 T cell receptor beta chains in this list originate from one sample, sequenced in a study of control samples from healthy donors and cancer patients. Profiling relied on immunoSEQ multiplex PCR, and the TCRdb table lists in-frame clones only, not all of them. The sample shows some 250,000 clones, almost 85% of them seen only once. The sequenced material came from PBMCs. All receptors come from a woman aged 60-70 years with lung cancer.

J is TRBJ1-5 and V is TRBV3-1 (or the pseudogene TRBV3-2); D ambiguous. The CDR3 sequence is 16 residues long. Trimming shortened V by 1 base and J by 0 bases, and 10 bases separated the two germline ends. Germline V gene data show CDR1 as LGHDT and CDR2 as YNNKEL (reference sequence). Here the CDR3 DNA reads TGTGCCAGCAGCCAAGGCTCCTTTTTTAGCAATCAGCCCCAGCATTTT. It yields the protein CASSQGSFFSNQPQHF.

V gene TRBV5-1 combines with J gene TRBJ1-1, with no clear D. The CDR3 is made up of 14 amino acids. Trimming removed 1 base at V and 10 bases at J, with 17 bases between. The germline V gene has CDR1 SGHRS and CDR2 YFSETQ. The CDR3 loop reads CASSLRPGPEVAFF. Written as DNA, the CDR3 is TGCGCCAGCAGCTTGAGGCCAGGCCCAGAGGTAGCTTTCTTT.

This chain links TRBV3-1 (or the pseudogene TRBV3-2) with TRBJ1-2; a possible D gene is TRBD1 (6 bases). With 9 bases removed from V and 6 bases from J, the gap between germline ends came to 17 bases. Germline V lookup: CDR1 LGHDT, CDR2 YNNKEL (reference sequence). CDR3 length equals 13 residues. CDR3 DNA: TGTGCCAGTACCGTCAGGGGCGCGAATGGCTACACCTTC. Its translation: CASTVRGANGYTF.

J is TRBJ2-7 and V is TRBV5-1; D uncertain. Trimming took 2 bases from V and 0 from J, leaving 3 bases between them. The germline CDR1 and CDR2 sequences are SGHRS and YFSETQ. The CDR3 is 12 amino acids. The CDR3 DNA follows: TGCGCCAGCAGCTTAGTCTCCTACGAGCAGTACTTC. Translating it yields CASSLVSYEQYF.

The chain joins TRBV5-1 to TRBJ2-7; D gene ambiguous. The V end lost 1 base, the J end lost 1 base, and 9 bases lay between the germline ends. The length of the CDR3 is 14 residues. CDR1 is SGHRS, CDR2 YFSETQ, per germline. This chain's CDR3 is CASSLTVASYEQYF. Written as DNA, the CDR3 is TGCGCCAGCAGCTTGACGGTTGCATCCTACGAGCAGTACTTC.

The table lists this clone with a count of one. This chain connects TRBV12-3 or TRBV12-4 to TRBJ1-2; possibly TRBD1 for D (6 bases). The CDR3 contains 13 residues. V was shortened by 5 bases and J by 5 bases, with 12 bases between the two germline ends. DNA of the CDR3: TGTGCCAGCAGTCCAAGACAGGTTTATGGCTACACCTTC. Its protein product is CASSPRQVYGYTF.

This clone appeared a single time. The rearrangement links TRBV6-5 to TRBJ2-1, with 7 bases fitting TRBD1. CDR3 length: 12 amino acids. CDR1 MNHEY and CDR2 SVGAGI come from the germline V gene. The trim removed 6 bases at V and 7 bases at J, leaving 3 bases unmatched. In nucleotides, the CDR3 is TGTGCCAGCAGCCCACAGGGGAATGAGCAGTTCTTC. This translates into CASSPQGNEQFF.